A single sample is the source of the 15 T cell receptor beta chains below, sequenced in a study of graft-versus-host responses after intestinal transplantation. TCRdb's copy holds only in-frame clones and misses some; the assay was immunoSEQ multiplex PCR. The profile shows tens of thousands of clones, just under 95% of them singletons. This material consisted of PBMCs, taken 16 days after intestinal transplant. These receptors all come from a human patient who received an intestinal transplant, so some T cells may come from the graft donor.

J is TRBJ2-1 and V is TRBV5-6; TRBD2 matches 9 bases. The germline V gene encodes CDR1 SGHDT and CDR2 YYEEEE. The J segment lost 6 bases and the V segment lost 1 base, leaving 8 bases of the junction unmatched. The CDR3 has 16 residues. The chain's CDR3 is CASSLLAVLAGNEQFF. The CDR3 coding sequence is TGTGCCAGCAGCTTGCTGGCAGTACTAGCGGGCAATGAGCAGTTCTTC.

The chain couples TRBV6-5 to TRBJ1-2; D perhaps matches TRBD1 (6 bases). Looked up from germline, CDR1 is MNHEY and CDR2 is SVGAGI. The CDR3 has 16 amino acids. Trimming pared 4 bases from V and 0 bases from J, leaving 15 bases between. The CDR3, as DNA: TGTGCCAGCAGTTCACTCCAGGGGCGTGCTAACTATGGCTACACCTTC. This gives the protein CASSSLQGRANYGYTF.

The V and J genes are TRBV28 and TRBJ2-6, with a weak D call TRBD2 (5 bases). Between the trimmed V and J ends, which lost 3 bases and 0 bases, there was a span of 9 bases. The germline V gene has CDR1 MDHEN and CDR2 SYDVKM. This CDR3 contains 16 residues. The CDR3 sequence is CASSLEVNSGANVLTF. The CDR3 DNA reads TGTGCCAGCAGTTTGGAGGTGAACTCTGGGGCCAACGTCCTGACTTTC.

The chain couples TRBV11-2 to TRBJ2-2, with 9 bases matching TRBD2. The CDR3 is 16 residues long. Germline V gene data show CDR1 as SGHAT and CDR2 as FQNNGV. Trimming removed 5 bases from V and 2 bases from J; junction bases left unmatched: 6. The CDR3 reads CASSLSSGTNTGELFF. The CDR3 DNA reads as TGTGCCAGCAGCCTCTCTAGCGGGACAAACACCGGGGAGCTGTTTTTT.

J is TRBJ2-5 and V is TRBV7-9; the D gene is possibly TRBD2 (5 bases). The ends were cut back, 2 bases at V and 0 bases at J, with 7 bases in the middle. The germline V gene has CDR1 SEHNR and CDR2 FQNEAQ (reference sequence). The CDR3 has 14 residues. In DNA form, the CDR3 reads TGTGCCAGCAGCTTATTCGGGGACCAAGAGACCCAGTACTTC. It yields the protein CASSLFGDQETQYF.

This rearrangement joins TRBV29-1 to TRBJ1-1; D is undetermined. The CDR3 is made up of 12 amino acids. The V end was cut by 5 bases, the J end by 3 bases, with 10 bases between. Germline CDR1 SQVTM, CDR2 ANQGSEA. The CDR3 here is CSVKAGDTEAFF. The DNA for the CDR3 is TGCAGCGTTAAAGCAGGAGACACTGAAGCTTTCTTT.

This chain joins TRBV19 and TRBJ1-2; no definite D call. V was shortened by 6 bases and J by 8 bases, with 19 bases between the two germline ends. CDR1 LNHDA and CDR2 SQIVND come from the germline V gene (reference sequence). The CDR3 length is 14 residues. CDR3 loop: CASRNFEGAGGYTF. For the CDR3, the DNA is TGTGCCAGTAGAAATTTTGAGGGCGCCGGGGGCTACACCTTC. Filled out from reference TRBV19 and TRBJ1-2, the complete variable domain reads DGGITQSPKYLFRKEGQNVTLSCEQNLNHDAMYWYRQDPGQGLRLIYYSQIVNDFQKGDIAEGYSVSREKKESFPLTVTSAQKNPTAFYLCASRNFEGAGGYTFGSGTRLTVV.

The chain couples TRBV15 to TRBJ2-7, with TRBD1 matching over 8 bases. Germline CDR1 reads LNHNV; CDR2 reads YYDKDF (reference sequence). The CDR3 spans 15 residues. V gave up 7 bases and J gave up 6 bases; unmatched junction bases: 14. CDR3 sequence: CATKNGQGRISEQYF. As DNA, the CDR3 is TGTGCCACCAAAAACGGACAGGGACGAATCAGCGAGCAGTACTTC.

This chain connects TRBV7-9 to TRBJ1-3; perhaps TRBD1 as D (5 bases). Germline V gene lookup returns CDR1 SEHNR and CDR2 FQNEAQ (reference sequence). This CDR3 is built from 14 residues. V gave up 1 base and J gave up 1 base, with 5 bases separating them. In DNA, the CDR3 is TGTGCCAGCAGCTTAGGACAGTCTGGAAACACCATATATTTT. Translated: CASSLGQSGNTIYF.

V and J are TRBV7-8 and TRBJ2-1, with 9 positions matching TRBD2. V trimming: 5 bases; J trimming: 0 bases; junction bases outside the gene matches: 2. This CDR3 region has 15 residues. The germline V gene encodes CDR1 SGHVS and CDR2 FQNEAQ. CDR3 loop: CASSVSGSSYNEQFF. Written as DNA, the CDR3 is TGTGCCAGCAGCGTTAGCGGGAGCTCCTACAATGAGCAGTTCTTC.

This clone has a single count. The J gene is TRBJ2-5, the V gene TRBV11-1, with 7 bases aligning to TRBD2. The CDR3 spans 14 residues. V gave up 3 bases and J gave up 2 bases; unmatched junction bases: 3. The germline V gene encodes CDR1 SGHAT and CDR2 FQDESV (reference sequence). CDR3 sequence reads: CASSFWGGQETQYF. Written as DNA, the CDR3 is TGTGCCAGCAGCTTCTGGGGGGGACAAGAGACCCAGTACTTC.

The chain uses TRBV5-1 and TRBJ2-1; D is undetermined. Germline V gene data show CDR1 as SGHRS and CDR2 as YFSETQ. V shed 4 bases and J shed 0 bases, with 14 bases lying between them. The CDR3 sequence is 16 residues long. The CDR3 DNA is TGCGCCAGCAGCCCTAGGAGCGCGAGCTCCTACAATGAGCAGTTCTTC. It yields the protein CASSPRSASSYNEQFF.

The chain uses TRBV5-1 and TRBJ2-7; a weak D match, TRBD2 (5 bases). Germline lookup yields CDR1 SGHRS and CDR2 YFSETQ. This CDR3 has 15 amino acids. The V end was cut by 2 bases, the J end by 4 bases, with 16 bases between. CDR3 bases: TGCGCCAGCAGCTTCCGGAGCGGCAGAGGGTACGAGCAGTACTTC. Encoded protein: CASSFRSGRGYEQYF.

This clone was picked up one time. CDR3 coding DNA: TGTGCCAGCAGAGGGTCGGAGATTGTTTCCTACGAGCAGTACTTC. Translated: CASRGSEIVSYEQYF. The chain couples TRBV28 to TRBJ2-7; D is ambiguous. The CDR3 is 15 amino acids. Germline V gives CDR1 MDHEN, CDR2 SYDVKM. Trimming removed 6 bases from V and 1 base from J, with 16 bases in between.

The gene calls are TRBV28 and TRBJ2-1; TRBD2 agrees at 7 bases. Losses at the gene ends were 6 bases for V and 9 bases for J; bases not matched to a gene: 5. This CDR3 spans 12 amino acids. Germline CDR1 is MDHEN and CDR2 is SYDVKM. CDR3 protein: CASSLWGGEQFF. The CDR3 bases are TGTGCCAGCAGCTTGTGGGGGGGTGAGCAGTTCTTC. Full variable domain (rest looked up from reference TRBV28 and TRBJ2-1): DVKVTQSSRYLVKRTGEKVFLECVQDMDHENMFWYRQDPGLGLRLIYFSYDVKMKEKGDIPEGYSVSREKKERFSLILESASTNQTSMYLCASSLWGGEQFFGPGTRLTVL.